This T cell receptor beta chain was recorded in a study of blood T cell repertoires in COVID-19. On the study more broadly: The study drew acute and convalescent COVID-19 samples from the United States, Italy and Spain. From T cells, B-cell-depleted T cells, or PBMCs came the material, which was cDNA or gDNA.

Original processing notes: The assay estimated nucleated cells by amplifying reference gene primers. This table comes from immunoSEQ multiplex PCR, and its TCRdb copy is limited to in-frame clones, with some not included. That table furnishes V, J and clone size, whereas the DNA furnished D and trimming. The table has 97,000 or so clones, around nine tenths seen once. V shed 3 bases and J 6 bases; nucleotides not matched to a gene: 15. CDR1 is SGHVS, CDR2 FQNEAQ, per germline. The CDR3 length is 18 residues. This chain links TRBV7-8 with TRBJ2-1; 9 bases match TRBD2. Sequenced input: peripheral blood. The TCR sequence derives from a man aged 55-75 years with acute or convalescent COVID-19. CDR3 region: CASSFEAAGGRVGNEQFF. CDR3 nucleotides: TGTGCCAGCAGCTTCGAAGCCGCGGGGGGGCGCGTTGGCAATGAGCAGTTCTTC. The full variable domain, its missing parts supplied by reference TRBV7-8 and TRBJ2-1, is GAGVSQSPRYKVAKRGQDVALRCDPISGHVSLFWYQQALGQGPEFLTYFQNEAQLDKSGLPSDRFFAERPEGSVSTLKIQRTQQEDSAVYLCASSFEAAGGRVGNEQFFGPGTRLTVL.